These 5 T cell receptor beta chains share one sample of origin, sequenced in a study of shared clonotypes between healthy human individuals. Clones were read by immunoSEQ multiplex PCR, and TCRdb kept only the in-frame ones, dropping some. The sample yields roughly 2.2 million clones, 90% to 95% seen once. Specimen: naive CD4+ T cells from PBMCs. The sample's subset: CD45RA+ positively selected. The receptors shown here come from a man aged 18-30 years in good health. Some clones in this sample may be carry-over from other donors' samples.

The chain links TRBV7-3 to TRBJ2-5; D might be TRBD2 (6 bases). V lost 2 bases, J lost 1 base, and 11 bases lay in between. This CDR3 is built from 15 residues. Germline V CDR1 and CDR2: SGHTA, FQGTGA. The DNA of the CDR3 is TGTGCCAGCAGCTTAGGCCCTAGCGCCCAAGAGACCCAGTACTTC. The encoded protein is CASSLGPSAQETQYF.

The chain couples TRBV9 to TRBJ2-2; 11 bases fit TRBD1. Germline V gene lookup returns CDR1 SGDLS and CDR2 YYNGEE. This CDR3 comprises 17 residues. The V and J ends lost 3 bases and 4 bases, in that order; junction bases with no gene match: 8. CDR3 in amino acids: CASSADRGRMVTGELFF. In DNA, the CDR3 is TGTGCCAGCAGCGCGGACAGGGGGCGGATGGTCACCGGGGAGCTGTTTTTT. Drawing the rest from reference TRBV9 and TRBJ2-2, the complete variable domain is DSGVTQTPKHLITATGQRVTLRCSPRSGDLSVYWYQQSLDQGLQFLIQYYNGEERAKGNILERFSAQQFPDLHSELNLSSLELGDSALYFCASSADRGRMVTGELFFGEGSRLTVL.

The rearrangement joins TRBV5-5 to TRBJ2-7; D is unclear. Germline lookup yields CDR1 SGHKS and CDR2 YYEKEE (reference sequence). This CDR3 comprises 13 residues. Trimming pared 9 bases from V and 1 base from J, leaving 14 bases between. CDR3 loop: CATGSLLSYEQYF. The CDR3, as DNA: TGTGCCACCGGGTCCCTCTTATCCTACGAGCAGTACTTC.

V usage is TRBV28 and J usage is TRBJ2-7; possible D gene TRBD2, 6 bases. V lost 8 bases to trimming and J lost 4 bases, with 24 bases between them. This CDR3 has 16 amino acids. Germline V gene sequence: CDR1 MDHEN, CDR2 SYDVKM. DNA for the CDR3: TGTGCCAGCTCCAAGCTTCCGGGACTCGGCGGTTACGAGCAGTACTTC. The encoded protein is CASSKLPGLGGYEQYF.

The chain uses TRBV28 and TRBJ2-1; D possibly corresponds to TRBD2 (6 bases). Germline CDR1 is MDHEN and CDR2 is SYDVKM. The CDR3 has 16 amino acids. V was cut by 2 bases and J by 4 bases, with 15 bases left in between. This CDR3 reads CASSLIKGTSYNEQFF. CDR3 bases: TGTGCCAGCAGTTTAATCAAGGGGACTTCTTACAATGAGCAGTTCTTC.